This entry is about one T cell receptor (beta chain). The target antigen is unknown. 5'RACE template switching generated TCR cDNA, adding a universal primer site and UMIs. TCRdb reprocessed the 5' RACE reads with MiXCR, giving one entry per CDR3 protein. The data show a few hundred thousand distinct CDR3 sequences, roughly 12% seen once. The data were taken from a study of T cells after yellow fever vaccination. In the study overall: Low-cell-number fractions were prepared with SMART-Seq v4 Ultra Low Input. The study's findings and limits: Although most clonotypes did not, a small share appeared in both CD4 and CD8 compartments.

There are 13 residues in the CDR3. The germline V gene encodes CDR1 KGHSH and CDR2 LQKENI. The germline V and J ends were trimmed by 1 base and 7 bases, with 8 bases remaining between them. The source was PBMCs, collected on the day of the first yellow fever vaccination. This chain joins TRBV18 and TRBJ2-1; D not resolved. The receptor comes from a man in his late teens or twenties who received the YFV17D yellow fever vaccine. The CDR3 spells CASSPLMENEQFF. The CDR3 DNA reads as TGTGCCAGCTCACCACTGATGGAAAATGAGCAGTTCTTC.